Described below is a single T cell receptor (beta chain) sequence and its context. The CDR3 is made up of 17 amino acids. CDR1 is SGHNT and CDR2 is YYREEE in the germline V gene (reference sequence). With 4 bases clipped from V and 3 bases from J, the junction kept 14 bases outside the gene matches. Here immunoSEQ multiplex PCR was the method, and the copy in TCRdb shows in-frame clones only, minus some. The sample holds fewer than 300,000 clones, roughly nine tenths seen once. In Seattle, patients joined the study during active infection and were tracked longitudinally. The sample originates from a study of blood T cell repertoires in COVID-19. About the research overall: T cells, B-cell-depleted T cells, or PBMCs provided the cDNA or gDNA that served as material.

Sample: peripheral blood. The receptor was derived from a woman under 40 with COVID-19, enrolled during active disease. The chain uses TRBV5-4 and TRBJ1-1; 8 bases are a match to TRBD1. CDR3 in amino acids: CASSLQGAWGGDTEAFF. CDR3 sequence (DNA): TGTGCCAGCAGCCTCCAGGGGGCGTGGGGAGGGGACACTGAAGCTTTCTTT.